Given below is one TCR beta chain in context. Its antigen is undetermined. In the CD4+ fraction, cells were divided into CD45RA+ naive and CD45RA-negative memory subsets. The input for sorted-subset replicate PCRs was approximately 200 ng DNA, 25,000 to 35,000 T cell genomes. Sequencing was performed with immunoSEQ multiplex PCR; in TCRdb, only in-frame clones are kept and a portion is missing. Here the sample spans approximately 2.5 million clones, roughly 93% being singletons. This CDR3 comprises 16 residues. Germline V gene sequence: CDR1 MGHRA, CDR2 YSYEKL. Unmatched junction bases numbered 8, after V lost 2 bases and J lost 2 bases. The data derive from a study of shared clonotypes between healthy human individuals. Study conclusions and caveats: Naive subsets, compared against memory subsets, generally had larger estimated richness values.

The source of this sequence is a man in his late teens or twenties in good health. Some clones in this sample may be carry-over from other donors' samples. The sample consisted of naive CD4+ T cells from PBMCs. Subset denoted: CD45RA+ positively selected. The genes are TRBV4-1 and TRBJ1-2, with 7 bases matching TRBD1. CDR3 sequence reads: CASSQILTGLNYGYTF. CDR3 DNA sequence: TGCGCCAGCAGCCAAATTTTGACAGGGTTGAACTATGGCTACACCTTC.